A selection of T cell receptor beta chains follows, all from one sample in a study of shared clonotypes between healthy human individuals. Assay used: immunoSEQ multiplex PCR; TCRdb lists only in-frame clones, some missing. The sample lists roughly 1,500,000 clones, approximately 98.5% occurring once. The specimen was naive CD4+ T cells sorted from blood. The receptor source for this set is a man aged 25 to 40 in good health. The CDR3 runs from the conserved cysteine through the conserved F or W. A D gene is named only where the DNA matches it firmly. Rows may omit the clone size; those that give it use once, few, many or a size class.

once,TRBV10-3,TRBJ2-7,NA,TGTGCCATCAGTGTAAGTGGGGGGCCCTACGAGCAGTACTTC,CAISVSGGPYEQYF
NA,TRBV13,TRBJ2-5,TRBD1,TGTGCCAGCAGCTTAAAAGTGGGACAGGGGCTTCTAGAGACCCAGTACTTC,CASSLKVGQGLLETQYF
NA,TRBV28,TRBJ1-1,NA,TGTGCCAGCAGTCAGAACACTGAAGCTTTCTTT,CASSQNTEAFF
NA,TRBV6-1,TRBJ2-1,TRBD2,TGTGCCAGCAGTGAACGGGTTCTAGCGGGAGATTCCTACAATGAGCAGTTCTTC,CASSERVLAGDSYNEQFF
NA,TRBV4-1,TRBJ2-2,NA,TGCGCCAGCAGCCTTGGAGGGAGAGGGGCCGGGGAGCTGTTTTTT,CASSLGGRGAGELFF
NA,TRBV6-6,TRBJ2-7,NA,TGTGCCAGCAGCTTCGGGCCCAGCGGGGAGCAGTACTTC,CASSFGPSGEQYF
NA,TRBV9,TRBJ2-7,NA,TGTGCCAGCAGCGTGGTCTGGGGCAGGGGCGTCTTCTCCTACGAGCAGTACTTC,CASSVVWGRGVFSYEQYF
NA,TRBV2,TRBJ1-1,NA,TGTGCCAGCAAGGCAGGGAGGTTGGGCACTGAAGCTTTCTTT,CASKAGRLGTEAFF
NA,TRBV6-1,TRBJ2-7,TRBD1,TGTGCCAGCAGTGAAGTCTACAGGGGAAGGGAGCAGTACTTC,CASSEVYRGREQYF
NA,TRBV11-3,TRBJ2-5,TRBD1,TGTGCCAGCAGCTTCGGACAGGGGACCCACCAAGAGACCCAGTACTTC,CASSFGQGTHQETQYF
NA,TRBV5-1,TRBJ2-1,TRBD2,TGCGCCAGCAGCGCCGGGACTAGCGGGATTAGGGGGAATGAGCAGTTCTTC,CASSAGTSGIRGNEQFF
once,TRBV18,TRBJ2-6,TRBD1,TGTGCCAGCTCACCACAAGGGACAGCTTCTGGGGCCAACGTCCTGACTTTC,CASSPQGTASGANVLTF
NA,TRBV29-1,TRBJ2-3,NA,TGCAGCGGAACCAGGGGCACAGATACGCAGTATTTT,CSGTRGTDTQYF
NA,TRBV6-1,TRBJ2-7,NA,TGTGCCAGCAGTGAAATCCGCTTCCACGAGCAGTACTTC,CASSEIRFHEQYF
NA,TRBV6-5,TRBJ2-1,NA,TGTGCCAGCAGTTACTTATCGCTAGCGAACGACAATGAGCAGTTCTTC,CASSYLSLANDNEQFF
NA,TRBV7-9,TRBJ2-1,NA,TGTGCCAGCAGCCTACCGGCTTTCAATGAGCAGTTCTTC,CASSLPAFNEQFF
NA,TRBV7-3,TRBJ1-5,TRBD1,TGTGCCAGCAGCTTAGGGACAGGGGGTTTAGGAGGAGGCAATCAGCCCCAGCATTTT,CASSLGTGGLGGGNQPQHF